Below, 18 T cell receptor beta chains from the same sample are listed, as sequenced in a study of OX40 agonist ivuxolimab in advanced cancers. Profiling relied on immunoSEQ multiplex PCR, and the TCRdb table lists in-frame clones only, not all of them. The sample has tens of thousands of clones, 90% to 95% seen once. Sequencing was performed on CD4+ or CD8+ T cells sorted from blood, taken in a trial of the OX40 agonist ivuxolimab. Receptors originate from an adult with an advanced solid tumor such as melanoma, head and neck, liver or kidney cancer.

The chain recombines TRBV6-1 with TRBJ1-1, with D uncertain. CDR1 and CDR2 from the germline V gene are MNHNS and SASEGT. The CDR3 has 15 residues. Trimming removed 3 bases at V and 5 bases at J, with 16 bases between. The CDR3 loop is CASSDLYGKKTEAFF. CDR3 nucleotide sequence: TGTGCCAGCAGTGATCTGTACGGAAAGAAAACTGAAGCTTTCTTT.

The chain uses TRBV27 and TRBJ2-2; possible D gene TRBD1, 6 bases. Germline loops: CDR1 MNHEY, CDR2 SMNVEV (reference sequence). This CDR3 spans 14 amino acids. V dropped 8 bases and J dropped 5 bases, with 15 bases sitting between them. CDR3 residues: CASSPGHSTGELFF. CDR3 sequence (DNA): TGTGCCAGCTCGCCGGGACACTCGACCGGGGAGCTGTTTTTT.

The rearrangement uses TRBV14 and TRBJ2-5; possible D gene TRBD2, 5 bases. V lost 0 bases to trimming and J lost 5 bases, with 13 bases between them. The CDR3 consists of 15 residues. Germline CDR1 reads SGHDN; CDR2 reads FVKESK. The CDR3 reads CASSQDLGSGETQYF. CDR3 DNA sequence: TGTGCCAGCAGCCAAGATCTAGGGAGCGGCGAGACCCAGTACTTC.

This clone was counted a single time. CDR3 sequence reads: CASSPEGGTEAFF. CDR3 coding DNA: TGTGCCAGCAGTCCCGAAGGGGGCACTGAAGCTTTCTTT. The chain has TRBV6-5 and TRBJ1-1; tentatively, D is TRBD1 (6 bases). CDR3 length: 13 residues. Between the trimmed V and J ends, which lost 5 bases and 4 bases, there was a span of 11 bases. CDR1 is MNHEY, CDR2 SVGAGI, per germline.

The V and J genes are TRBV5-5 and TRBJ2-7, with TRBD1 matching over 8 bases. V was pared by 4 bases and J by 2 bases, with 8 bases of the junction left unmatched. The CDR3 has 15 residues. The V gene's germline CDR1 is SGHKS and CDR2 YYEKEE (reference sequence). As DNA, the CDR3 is TGTGCCAGCAGCCCCGGACAGGGAGCCCCCTACGAGCAGTACTTC. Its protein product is CASSPGQGAPYEQYF.

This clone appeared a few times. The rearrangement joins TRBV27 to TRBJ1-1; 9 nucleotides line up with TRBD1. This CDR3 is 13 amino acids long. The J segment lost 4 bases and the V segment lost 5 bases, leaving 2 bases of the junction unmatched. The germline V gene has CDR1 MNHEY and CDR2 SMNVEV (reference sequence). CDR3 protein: CASSHRGPTEAFF. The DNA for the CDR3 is TGTGCCAGCAGTCACAGGGGGCCCACTGAAGCTTTCTTT.

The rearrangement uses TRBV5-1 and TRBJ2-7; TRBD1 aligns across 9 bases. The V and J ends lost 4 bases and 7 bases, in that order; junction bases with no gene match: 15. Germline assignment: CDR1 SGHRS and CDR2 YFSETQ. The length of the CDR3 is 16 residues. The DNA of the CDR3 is TGCGCCAGCAGCCCCACGGACAGGGGCTATCAAGATGAGCAGTACTTC. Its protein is CASSPTDRGYQDEQYF.

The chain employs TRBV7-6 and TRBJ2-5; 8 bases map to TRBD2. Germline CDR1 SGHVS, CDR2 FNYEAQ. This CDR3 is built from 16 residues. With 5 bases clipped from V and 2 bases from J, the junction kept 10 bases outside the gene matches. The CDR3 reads CASSPAGASGQETQYF. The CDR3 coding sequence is TGTGCCAGCAGCCCGGCCGGGGCTAGCGGGCAAGAGACCCAGTACTTC.

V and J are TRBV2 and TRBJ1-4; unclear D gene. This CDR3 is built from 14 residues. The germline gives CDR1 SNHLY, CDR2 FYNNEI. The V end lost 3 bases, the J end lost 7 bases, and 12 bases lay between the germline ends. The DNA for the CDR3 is TGTGCCAGCAGTGATGGGTTTTTGGTTGAAAAACTGTTTTTT. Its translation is CASSDGFLVEKLFF.

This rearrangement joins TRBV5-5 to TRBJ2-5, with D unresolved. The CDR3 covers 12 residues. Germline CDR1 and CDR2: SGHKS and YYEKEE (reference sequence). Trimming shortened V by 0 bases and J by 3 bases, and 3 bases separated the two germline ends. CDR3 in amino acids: CASSLVKETQYF. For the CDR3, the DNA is TGTGCCAGCAGCTTGGTTAAAGAGACCCAGTACTTC.

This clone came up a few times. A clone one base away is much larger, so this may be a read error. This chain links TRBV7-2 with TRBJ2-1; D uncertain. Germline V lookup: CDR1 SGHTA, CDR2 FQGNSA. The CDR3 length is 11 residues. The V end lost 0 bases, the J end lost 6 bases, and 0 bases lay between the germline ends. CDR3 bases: TGTGCCAGCAGCTTAGCCAATGAGCAGTTCTTC. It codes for CASSLANEQFF.

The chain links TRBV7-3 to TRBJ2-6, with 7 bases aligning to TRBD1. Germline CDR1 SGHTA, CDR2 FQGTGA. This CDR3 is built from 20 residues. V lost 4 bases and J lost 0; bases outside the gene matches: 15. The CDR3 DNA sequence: TGTGCCAGCAGCTCCAGACAGGGAGAAGAGGTAGTCTCTGGGGCCAACGTCCTGACTTTC. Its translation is CASSSRQGEEVVSGANVLTF.

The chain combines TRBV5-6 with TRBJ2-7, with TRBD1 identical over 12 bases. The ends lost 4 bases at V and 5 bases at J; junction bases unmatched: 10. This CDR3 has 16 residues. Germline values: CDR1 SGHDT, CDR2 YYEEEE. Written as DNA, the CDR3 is TGTGCCAGCAGCCAACTGACCGGGACAGGGGGCGACGAGCAGTACTTC. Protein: CASSQLTGTGGDEQYF.

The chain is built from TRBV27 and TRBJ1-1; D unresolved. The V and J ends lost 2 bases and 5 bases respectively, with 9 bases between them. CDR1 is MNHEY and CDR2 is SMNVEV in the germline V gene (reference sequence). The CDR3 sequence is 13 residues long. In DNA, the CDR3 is TGTGCCAGCAGTTTAGGTCGGGGAACTGAAGCTTTCTTT. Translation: CASSLGRGTEAFF.

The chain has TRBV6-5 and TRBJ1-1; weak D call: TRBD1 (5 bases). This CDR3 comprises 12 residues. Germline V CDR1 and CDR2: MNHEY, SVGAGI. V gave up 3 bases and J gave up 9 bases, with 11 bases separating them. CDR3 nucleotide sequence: TGTGCCAGCAGTTATAGGGGAAATCAAGCTTTCTTT. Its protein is CASSYRGNQAFF.

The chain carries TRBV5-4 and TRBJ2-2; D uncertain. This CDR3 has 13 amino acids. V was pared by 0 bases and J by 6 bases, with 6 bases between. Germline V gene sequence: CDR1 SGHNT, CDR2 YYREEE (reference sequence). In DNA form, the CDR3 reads TGTGCCAGCAGCTTGGCTGGGCCCGGGGAGCTGTTTTTT. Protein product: CASSLAGPGELFF.

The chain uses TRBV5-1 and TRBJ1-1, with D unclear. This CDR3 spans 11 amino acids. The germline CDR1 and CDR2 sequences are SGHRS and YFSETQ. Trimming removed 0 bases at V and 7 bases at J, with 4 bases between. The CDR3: CASSLGGEAFF. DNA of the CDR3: TGCGCCAGCAGCTTGGGGGGTGAAGCTTTCTTT.

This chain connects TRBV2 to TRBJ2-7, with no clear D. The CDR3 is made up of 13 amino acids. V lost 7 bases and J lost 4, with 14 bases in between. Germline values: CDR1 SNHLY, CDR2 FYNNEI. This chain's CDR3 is CASILGEAYEQYF. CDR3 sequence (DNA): TGTGCCAGCATTCTGGGCGAGGCGTACGAGCAGTACTTC.